This TCR beta chain was observed in a study of siplizumab effects on memory and regulatory T cells. Trimming removed 2 bases from V and 3 bases from J, with 5 bases in between. The CDR3 is 12 amino acids. Germline CDR1 MNHEY, CDR2 SVGAGI. The study, taken as a whole, reports: Naive T cells were seemingly more diverse than memory cells, and major contributions to the alloresponse seemed to be made by them. Proliferating CD4+ or CD8+ clones, roughly 80-95% of them, lacked an assignable naive or memory phenotype.

Assayed TCR templates numbered 80,000 to 100,000 for each sample. Some clones are missing from TCRdb's copy, which holds only in-frame ones; the method was immunoSEQ multiplex PCR. Of some 65,000 clones detected, around nine tenths appear once; the ten largest clones hold 1.5% to 2%. This clone has only one observation. No antigen is known for it. The V and J genes are TRBV6-5 and TRBJ2-7; D gene uncertain. Sequenced sample: Tregs sorted from blood. This clonotype was sampled from a human donor in good health. The CDR3 sequence: CASSYPIYEQYF. The CDR3 DNA is TGTGCCAGCAGTTACCCCATCTACGAGCAGTACTTC.